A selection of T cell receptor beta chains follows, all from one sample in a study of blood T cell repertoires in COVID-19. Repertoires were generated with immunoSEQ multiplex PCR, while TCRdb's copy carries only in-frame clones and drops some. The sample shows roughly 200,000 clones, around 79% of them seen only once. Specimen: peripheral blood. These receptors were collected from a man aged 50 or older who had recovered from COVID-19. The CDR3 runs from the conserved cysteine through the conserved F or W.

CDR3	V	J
CASSTGTPEAFF	TRBV19	TRBJ1-1
CASSYPAGTSGDTQYF	TRBV7-2	TRBJ2-3
CASSTSGRAYNEQFF	TRBV11-3	TRBJ2-1
CASSWTGTSNTIYF	TRBV6-5	TRBJ1-3
CASSLGQGRSRGTEAFF	TRBV19	TRBJ1-1
CASSEEGSAYEQYF	TRBV6-1	TRBJ2-7
CASRDSSGANVLTF	TRBV19	TRBJ2-6
CASSLGGRRFVTPLHF	TRBV5-8	TRBJ1-6
CATSSTEQFF	TRBV28	TRBJ2-1
CASSQEPGLANEQFF	TRBV3-1/TRBV3-2	TRBJ2-1
CASSSPGLGINNEQFF	TRBV7-9	TRBJ2-1
CSVLAGGNEQFF	TRBV29-1	TRBJ2-1
CASSLFLAAYNEQFF	TRBV5-1	TRBJ2-1
CASSIGTNNEQFF	TRBV19	TRBJ2-1
CAASGNRYEQYF	TRBV30	TRBJ2-7
CSASGTATFGPEAFF	TRBV20-1	TRBJ1-1
CASSAGRADTQYF	TRBV10-2	TRBJ2-3
CASSPDSGSFDYGYTF	TRBV27	TRBJ1-2
CASSRRQGLLDSEQFF	TRBV11-3	TRBJ2-1
CASSDTGVGTDTQYF	TRBV5-1	TRBJ2-3
CSVDRGLDEQYF	TRBV29-1	TRBJ2-7
CAISGQGQDSTDTQYF	TRBV10-3	TRBJ2-3
CASSHGGNQPQHF	TRBV3-1/TRBV3-2	TRBJ1-5
CASRGDSTYEQYF	TRBV2	TRBJ2-7
CAINQGQRSGNTIYF	TRBV10-3	TRBJ1-3
CASSPDGSFGYTF	TRBV18	TRBJ1-2
CASSLGQETSYEQYF	TRBV28	TRBJ2-7
CASSLVGAGTGELFF	TRBV7-6	TRBJ2-2
CATGQRATDTQYF	TRBV27	TRBJ2-3
CASSLDRGLRGYTF	TRBV5-4	TRBJ1-2
CASSERQGAIGELFF	TRBV6-1	TRBJ2-2